The clone carrying this TCR beta chain showed up just a few times. Its antigen is unknown. The CDR3 totals 12 residues. The germline V gene encodes CDR1 GTSNPN and CDR2 SVGIG (reference sequence). The data were taken from a study of cytomegalovirus exposure and HLA in healthy donors. Study observations and caveats: TCR beta chains associated with HLA were, in a later analysis, more clonally expanded than equally common others. Later genetic work tied a missense DCLRE1C variant to beta-chain V and J trimming.

The PCR employed 60 Vbeta primers together with 13 Jbeta primers. TCRdb's copy holds only in-frame clones and misses some; the assay was immunoSEQ multiplex PCR. The data show 130,000 or so clones, about 70% seen once. This TCR derives from a woman in her 40s in good health and CMV-seropositive. The V and J genes are TRBV30 and TRBJ2-5; maybe TRBD1 (6 bases). The end of the DNA fits TRBJ2-7 better, so the J call may be wrong. Source material: PBMCs. The CDR3 protein is CAWSLQGREQYF. CDR3 bases: TGTGCCTGGAGCCTACAGGGACGCGAGCAGTACTTC.